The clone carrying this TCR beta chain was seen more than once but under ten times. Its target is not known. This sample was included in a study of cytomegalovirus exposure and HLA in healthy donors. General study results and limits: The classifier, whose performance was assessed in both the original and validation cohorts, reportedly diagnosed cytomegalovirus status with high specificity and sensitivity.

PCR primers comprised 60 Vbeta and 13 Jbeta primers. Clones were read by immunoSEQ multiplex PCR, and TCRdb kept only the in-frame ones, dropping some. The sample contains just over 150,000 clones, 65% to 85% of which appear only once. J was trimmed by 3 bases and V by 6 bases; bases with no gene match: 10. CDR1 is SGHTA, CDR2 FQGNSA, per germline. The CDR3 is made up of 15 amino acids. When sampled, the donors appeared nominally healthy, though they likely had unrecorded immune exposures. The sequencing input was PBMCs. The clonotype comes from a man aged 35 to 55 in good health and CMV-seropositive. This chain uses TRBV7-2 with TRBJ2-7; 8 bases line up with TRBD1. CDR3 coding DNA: TGTGCCAGCAGTCGAAGTGGGACAGGAAACTACGAGCAGTACTTC. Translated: CASSRSGTGNYEQYF.